This TCR beta chain came from a study of identical twins. The V and J ends lost 4 bases and 0 bases, in that order; junction bases with no gene match: 11. CDR3 length: 18 residues. This clonotype occurred many times. TCRdb reanalysed the 5' RACE reads using MiXCR and keeps one entry per CDR3 protein. The sample lists around 290,000 distinct CDR3 sequences; nearly 9.5% were seen once. These data were also reused for a study on yellow fever vaccine responses in identical twins.

This TCR came from a woman aged 18-35 years in good health. The chain uses TRBV12-3 or TRBV12-4 and TRBJ2-2; 7 positions match TRBD1. Sequencing was carried out using CD8+ T cells sorted from blood. The CDR3 region has the DNA TGTGCCAGCAGTTCGATCCGGGACAGCCTATCGAACACCGGGGAGCTGTTTTTT. Amino acids: CASSSIRDSLSNTGELFF.